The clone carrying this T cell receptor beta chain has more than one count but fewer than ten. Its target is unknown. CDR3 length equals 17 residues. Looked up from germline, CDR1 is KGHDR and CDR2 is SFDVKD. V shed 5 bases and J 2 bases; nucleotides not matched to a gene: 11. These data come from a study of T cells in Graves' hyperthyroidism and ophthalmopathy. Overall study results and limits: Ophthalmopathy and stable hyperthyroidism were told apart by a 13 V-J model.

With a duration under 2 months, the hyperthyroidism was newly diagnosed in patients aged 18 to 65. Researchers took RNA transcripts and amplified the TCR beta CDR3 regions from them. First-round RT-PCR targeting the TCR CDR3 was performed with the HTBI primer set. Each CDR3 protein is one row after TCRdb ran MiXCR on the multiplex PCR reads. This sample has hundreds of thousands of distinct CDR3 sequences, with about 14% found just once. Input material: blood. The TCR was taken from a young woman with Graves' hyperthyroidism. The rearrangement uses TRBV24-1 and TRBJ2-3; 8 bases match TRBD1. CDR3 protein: CATSVGNPGGPTDTQYF. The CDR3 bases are TGTGCCACCAGTGTCGGAAATCCAGGGGGCCCCACAGATACGCAGTATTTT.